This T cell receptor beta chain appears in the sequencing data of a study of blood T cell repertoires in COVID-19 (dated by TCRdb to 2020 to 2022). Study-level background: Collaborator samples came from the United States, Italy and Spain and covered acute and convalescent phases of COVID-19. The prospective study material was composed of cDNA or gDNA derived from T cells, B-cell-depleted T cells, or PBMCs. Subjects who had been exposed to COVID-19, were actively infected with it, or had recovered from it provided the deeply sampled blood TCRbeta repertoires that made up the dataset. The repertoires were released in a freely available public database intended as a resource for research on the immune response to SARS-CoV-2. Samples came from the ongoing ImmuneRACE study (first 160 participants) plus 1,254 subjects from 6 global collaborators. The sample metadata nearly always contained a de-identified subject ID, COVID-19 status, age in years and sex. Where available, HLA class I and class II types were taken from metadata supplied by the sample provider and were not determined by assay-based typing.

Study-level results and caveats: How much clinical and demographic metadata was included differed by source and by participant, and the metadata was provided uncurated.

One collaborating source in Seattle enrolled patients during active infection and followed them longitudinally through the course of disease. Whole blood was collected in K2EDTA tubes by collaborating institutions according to the institutions' own protocols. Collaborator samples were shipped for TCRbeta analysis as frozen whole blood, isolated PBMCs, or DNA extracted from either sample type. As regards this clone: The antigen this receptor binds is unknown. Base qualities are not provided; no much larger clone lies one nucleotide away.

The immunoSEQ Assay, a bias-controlled multiplex PCR, was used to amplify TCRbeta CDR3 regions from genomic DNA. In the authors' own workflow: The number of nucleated cells in each sample was estimated by amplification of reference gene primers within the assay. To quantify the absolute abundance of each unique TCRbeta CDR3 rearrangement, sequence reads were collapsed and filtered. For each sample, productive Simpson clonality was calculated as the square root of Simpson's diversity index over productive rearrangements. In TCRdb, the immuneACCESS table is reduced to in-frame sequences with V and J assigned. These tables do not hold every clone; where another copy was compared, an unresolved V gene accounts for under half, and the others remain unexplained. V and J calls and clone size are given by that table; D and trimming were obtained from the DNA. This sample comprises 150,000 to 200,000 clones, roughly 80% of them detected only once. 12% of the sample is taken by the ten largest.

Including the terminal cysteine and phenylalanine, the CDR3 comprises 14 residues. Only the CDR3 region is kept as DNA, spanning 42 bases read in frame from base 1. V and J are trimmed by 4 bases and 10 bases, and the gene matches miss 10 bases of the junction. The germline V gene (reference sequence) sets CDR1 to SGHKS and CDR2 to YYEKEE. Input material: peripheral blood. The chain is assembled from TRBV5-5 and TRBJ1-1; 10 central nucleotides agree with TRBD1. This clonotype was sampled from an elderly woman with COVID-19, enrolled during active disease. The nucleotide sequence is given as TGTGCCAGCAGCCTACGGACAGGGGGTAGTGGAGCTTTCTTT. It codes for CASSLRTGGSGAFF.